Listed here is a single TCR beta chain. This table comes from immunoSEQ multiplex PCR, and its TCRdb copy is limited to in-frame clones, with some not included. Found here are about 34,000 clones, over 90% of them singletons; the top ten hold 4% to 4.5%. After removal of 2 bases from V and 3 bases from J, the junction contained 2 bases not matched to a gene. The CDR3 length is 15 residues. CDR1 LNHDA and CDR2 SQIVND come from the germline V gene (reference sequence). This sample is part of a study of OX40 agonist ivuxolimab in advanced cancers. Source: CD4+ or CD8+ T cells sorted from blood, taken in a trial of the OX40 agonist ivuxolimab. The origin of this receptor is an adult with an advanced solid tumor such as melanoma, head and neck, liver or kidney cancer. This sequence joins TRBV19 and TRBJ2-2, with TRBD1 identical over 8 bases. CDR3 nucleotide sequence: TGTGCCAGTAGTATATCAGGGGGCGACACCGGGGAGCTGTTTTTT. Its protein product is CASSISGGDTGELFF.